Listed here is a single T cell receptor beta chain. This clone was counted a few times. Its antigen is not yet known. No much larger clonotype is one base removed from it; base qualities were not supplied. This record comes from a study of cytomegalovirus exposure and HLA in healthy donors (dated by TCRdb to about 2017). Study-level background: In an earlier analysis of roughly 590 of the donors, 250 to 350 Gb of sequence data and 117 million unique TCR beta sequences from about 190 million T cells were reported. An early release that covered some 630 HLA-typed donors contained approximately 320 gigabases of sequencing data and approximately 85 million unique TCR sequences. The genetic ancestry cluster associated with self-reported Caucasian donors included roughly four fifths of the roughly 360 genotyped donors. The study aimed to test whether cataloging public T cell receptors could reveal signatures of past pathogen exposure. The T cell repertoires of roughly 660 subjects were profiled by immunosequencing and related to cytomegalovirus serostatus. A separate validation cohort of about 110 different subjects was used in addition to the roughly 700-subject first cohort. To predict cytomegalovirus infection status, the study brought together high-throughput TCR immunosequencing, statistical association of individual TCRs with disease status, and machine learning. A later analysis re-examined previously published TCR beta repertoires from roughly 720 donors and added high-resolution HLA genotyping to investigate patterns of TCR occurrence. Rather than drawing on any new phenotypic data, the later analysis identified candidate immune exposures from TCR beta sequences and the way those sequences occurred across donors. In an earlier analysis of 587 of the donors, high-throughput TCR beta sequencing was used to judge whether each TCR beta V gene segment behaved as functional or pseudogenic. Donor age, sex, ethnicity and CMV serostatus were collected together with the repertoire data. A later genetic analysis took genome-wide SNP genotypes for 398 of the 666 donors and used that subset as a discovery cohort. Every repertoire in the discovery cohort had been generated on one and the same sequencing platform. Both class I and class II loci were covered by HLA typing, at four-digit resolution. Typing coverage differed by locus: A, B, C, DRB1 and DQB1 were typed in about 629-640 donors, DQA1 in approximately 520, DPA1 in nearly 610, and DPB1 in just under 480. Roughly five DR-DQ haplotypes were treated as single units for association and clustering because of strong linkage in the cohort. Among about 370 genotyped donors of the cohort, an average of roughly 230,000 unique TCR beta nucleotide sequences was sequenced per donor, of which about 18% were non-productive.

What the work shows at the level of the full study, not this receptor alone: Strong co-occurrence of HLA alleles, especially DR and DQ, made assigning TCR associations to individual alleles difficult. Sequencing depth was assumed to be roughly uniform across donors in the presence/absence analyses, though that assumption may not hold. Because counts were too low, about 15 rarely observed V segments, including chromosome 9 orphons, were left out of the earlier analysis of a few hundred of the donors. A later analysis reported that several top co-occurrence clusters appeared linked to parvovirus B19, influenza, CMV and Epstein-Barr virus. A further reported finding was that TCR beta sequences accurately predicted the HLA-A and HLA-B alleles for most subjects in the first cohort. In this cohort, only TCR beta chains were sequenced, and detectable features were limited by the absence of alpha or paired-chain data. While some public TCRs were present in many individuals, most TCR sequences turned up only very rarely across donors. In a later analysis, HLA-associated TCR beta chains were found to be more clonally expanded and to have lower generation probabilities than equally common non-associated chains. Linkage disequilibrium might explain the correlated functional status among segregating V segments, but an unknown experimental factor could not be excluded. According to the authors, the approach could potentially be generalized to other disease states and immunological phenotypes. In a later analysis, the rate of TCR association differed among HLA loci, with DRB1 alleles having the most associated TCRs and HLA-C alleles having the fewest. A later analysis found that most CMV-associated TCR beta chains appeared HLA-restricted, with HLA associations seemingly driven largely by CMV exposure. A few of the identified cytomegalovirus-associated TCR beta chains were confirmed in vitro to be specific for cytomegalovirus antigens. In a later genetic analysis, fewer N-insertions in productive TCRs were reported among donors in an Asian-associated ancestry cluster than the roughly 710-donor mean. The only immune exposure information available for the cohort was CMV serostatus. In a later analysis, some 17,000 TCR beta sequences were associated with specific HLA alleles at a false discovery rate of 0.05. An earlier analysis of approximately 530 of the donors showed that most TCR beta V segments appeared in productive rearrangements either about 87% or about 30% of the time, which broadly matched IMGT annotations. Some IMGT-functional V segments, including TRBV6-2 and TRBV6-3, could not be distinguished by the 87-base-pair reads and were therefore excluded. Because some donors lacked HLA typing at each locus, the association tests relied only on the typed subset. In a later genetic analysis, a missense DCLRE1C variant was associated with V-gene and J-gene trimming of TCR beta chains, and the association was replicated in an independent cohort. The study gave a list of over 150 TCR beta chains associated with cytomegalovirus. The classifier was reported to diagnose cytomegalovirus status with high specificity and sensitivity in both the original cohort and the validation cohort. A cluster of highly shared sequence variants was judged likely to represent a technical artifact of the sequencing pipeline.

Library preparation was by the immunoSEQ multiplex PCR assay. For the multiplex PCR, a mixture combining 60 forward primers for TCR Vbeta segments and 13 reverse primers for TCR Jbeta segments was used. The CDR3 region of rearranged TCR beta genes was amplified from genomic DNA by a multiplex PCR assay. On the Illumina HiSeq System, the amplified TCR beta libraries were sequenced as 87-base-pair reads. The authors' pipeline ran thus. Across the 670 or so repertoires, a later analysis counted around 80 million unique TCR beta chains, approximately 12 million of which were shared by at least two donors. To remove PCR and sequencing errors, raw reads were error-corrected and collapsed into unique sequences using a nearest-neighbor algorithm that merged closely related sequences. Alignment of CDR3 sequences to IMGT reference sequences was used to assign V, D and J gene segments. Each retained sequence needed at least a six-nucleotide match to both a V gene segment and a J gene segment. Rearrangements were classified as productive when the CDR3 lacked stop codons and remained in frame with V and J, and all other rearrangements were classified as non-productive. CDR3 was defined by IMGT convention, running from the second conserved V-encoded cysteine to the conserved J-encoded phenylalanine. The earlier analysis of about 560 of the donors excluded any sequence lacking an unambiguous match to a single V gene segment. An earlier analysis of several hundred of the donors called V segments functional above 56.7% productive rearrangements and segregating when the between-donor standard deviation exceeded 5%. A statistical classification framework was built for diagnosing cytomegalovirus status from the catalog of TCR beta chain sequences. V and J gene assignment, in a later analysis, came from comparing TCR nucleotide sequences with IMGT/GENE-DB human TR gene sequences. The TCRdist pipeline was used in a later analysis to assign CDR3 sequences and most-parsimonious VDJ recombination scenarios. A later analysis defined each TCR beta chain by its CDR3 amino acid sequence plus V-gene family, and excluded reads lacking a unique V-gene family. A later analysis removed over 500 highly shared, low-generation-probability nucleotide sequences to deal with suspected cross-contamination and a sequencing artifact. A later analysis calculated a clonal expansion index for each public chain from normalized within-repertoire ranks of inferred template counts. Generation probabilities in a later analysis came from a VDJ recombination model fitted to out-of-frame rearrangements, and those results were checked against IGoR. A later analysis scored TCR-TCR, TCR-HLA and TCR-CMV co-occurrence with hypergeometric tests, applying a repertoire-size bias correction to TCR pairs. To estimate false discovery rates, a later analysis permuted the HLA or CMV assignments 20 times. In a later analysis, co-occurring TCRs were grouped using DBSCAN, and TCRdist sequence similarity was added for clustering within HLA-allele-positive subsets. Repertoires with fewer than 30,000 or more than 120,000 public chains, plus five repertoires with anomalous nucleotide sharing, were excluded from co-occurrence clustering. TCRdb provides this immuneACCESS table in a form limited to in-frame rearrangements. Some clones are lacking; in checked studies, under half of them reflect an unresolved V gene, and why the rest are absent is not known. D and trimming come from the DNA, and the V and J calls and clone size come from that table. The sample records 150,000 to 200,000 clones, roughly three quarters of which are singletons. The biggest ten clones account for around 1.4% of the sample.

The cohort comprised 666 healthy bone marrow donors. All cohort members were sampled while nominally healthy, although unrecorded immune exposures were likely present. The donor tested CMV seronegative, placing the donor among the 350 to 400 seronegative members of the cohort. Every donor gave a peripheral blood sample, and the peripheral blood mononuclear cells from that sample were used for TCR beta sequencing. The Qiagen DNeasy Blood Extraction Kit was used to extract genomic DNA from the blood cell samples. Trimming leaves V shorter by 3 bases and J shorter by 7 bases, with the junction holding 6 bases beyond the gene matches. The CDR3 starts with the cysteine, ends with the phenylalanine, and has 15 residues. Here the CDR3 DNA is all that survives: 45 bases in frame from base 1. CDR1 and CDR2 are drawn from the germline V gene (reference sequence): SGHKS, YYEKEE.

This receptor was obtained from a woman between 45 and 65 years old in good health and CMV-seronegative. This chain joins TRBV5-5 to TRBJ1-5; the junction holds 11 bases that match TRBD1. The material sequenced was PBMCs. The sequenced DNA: TGTGCCAGCAGCTGGACAGGGGGCTATGGGCAGCCCCAGCATTTT. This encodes CASSWTGGYGQPQHF.